This entry lists 30 T cell receptor beta chains sequenced from one sample in a study of T cells in Graves' hyperthyroidism and ophthalmopathy. Amplified TCR beta CDR3 regions derived from RNA transcripts. TCR CDR3 underwent first-round RT-PCR with the HTBI primer set. TCRdb used MiXCR to reprocess the multiplex PCR reads, holding one entry per CDR3 protein. In the table there are under 400,000 distinct CDR3 sequences, about 15% of which are singletons. Sequenced input: blood. Receptor source: a woman aged 55 to 70 with Graves' hyperthyroidism.

V and J are TRBV7-9 and TRBJ2-1, with D possibly matching TRBD2 (6 bases). CDR3 length: 15 amino acids. Deletions cut 3 bases from V and 5 bases from J, with 14 bases between. Germline CDR1 reads SEHNR; CDR2 reads FQNEAQ (reference sequence). The CDR3 DNA follows: TGTGCCAGCAGCTTGGCGGGAATATCACACAATGAGCAGTTCTTC. Translating it yields CASSLAGISHNEQFF.

The sample holds many counts of this clonotype. This chain joins TRBV5-6 and TRBJ2-4, with D perhaps TRBD2 (6 bases). This CDR3 contains 15 residues. Germline CDR1 SGHDT, CDR2 YYEEEE. V was clipped by 2 bases and J by 2 bases, with 11 bases between them. The CDR3 region is CASSLGGWTKNIQYF. The CDR3 coding sequence is TGTGCCAGCAGCTTAGGAGGGTGGACCAAAAACATTCAGTACTTC.

This clonotype was counted many times. For the CDR3, the DNA is TGCAGTGCTAGAGATACGGGGGTATCGGGTACTGAAGCTTTCTTT. Translation: CSARDTGVSGTEAFF. The chain carries TRBV20-1 and TRBJ1-1, with D possibly being TRBD1 (5 bases). The germline V gene has CDR1 DFQATT and CDR2 SNEGSKA (reference sequence). V was pared by 0 bases and J by 5 bases, with 16 bases between. The CDR3 is made up of 15 amino acids.

J is TRBJ2-6 and V is TRBV27; TRBD1 or TRBD2 may be the D gene (6 bases each). The V gene's germline CDR1 is MNHEY and CDR2 SMNVEV (reference sequence). This CDR3 has 19 amino acids. The V end was cut by 5 bases, the J end by 2 bases, with 22 bases between. CDR3 in DNA: TGTGCCAGCAGTATTAACGACAGGATTACTAGCCCTGGGGCCAACGTCCTGACTTTC. Amino acid sequence: CASSINDRITSPGANVLTF. Based on the CDR3 plus reference TRBV27 and TRBJ2-6, the full variable domain is EAQVTQNPRYLITVTGKKLTVTCSQNMNHEYMSWYRQDPGLGLRQIYYSMNVEVTDKGDVPEGYKVSRKEKRNFPLILESPSPNQTSLYFCASSINDRITSPGANVLTFGAGSRLTVL.

The chain carries TRBV4-1 and TRBJ2-5; 7 bases fit TRBD2. This CDR3 comprises 16 residues. CDR1 MGHRA and CDR2 YSYEKL come from the germline V gene. J lost 5 bases, V lost 4 bases, and 13 bases had no gene match. CDR3 region: CASSRTGTGGGETQYF. In nucleotides, the CDR3 is TGCGCCAGCAGCCGGACGGGAACGGGAGGCGGGGAGACCCAGTACTTC.

The CDR3 sequence is CASSFGTGTEQYF. CDR3 bases: TGTGCCAGCAGCTTTGGGACAGGGACCGAGCAGTACTTC. The chain joins TRBV5-6 to TRBJ2-7; 9 bases align to TRBD1. The CDR3 spans 13 residues. V lost 2 bases, J lost 6 bases, and 3 bases stayed unmatched. Germline V gives CDR1 SGHDT, CDR2 YYEEEE.

The chain is built from TRBV19 and TRBJ1-5, with TRBD1 as a possible D gene (6 bases). The V and J ends lost 10 bases and 6 bases respectively, with 16 bases between them. Germline CDR1 and CDR2: LNHDA and SQIVND (reference sequence). The CDR3 runs to 13 residues. As DNA, the CDR3 is TGTGCCACCCAAAAAGGGGGGGGTCAGCCCCAGCATTTT. Its protein product is CATQKGGGQPQHF.

At least ten counts were recorded for this clonotype. The chain employs TRBV3-1 and TRBJ1-4; 8 bases map to TRBD1. CDR3 length: 13 amino acids. Germline loops: CDR1 LGHDT, CDR2 YNNKEL (reference sequence). With V trimmed by 7 bases and J by 5 bases, 3 bases remained unmatched. The CDR3 sequence is CASNRQGNEKLFF. The CDR3 nucleotides read TGTGCCAGCAACAGACAGGGGAATGAAAAACTGTTTTTT.

For this clonotype: Given a much more abundant clone one base away, this may be a read error. The chain uses TRBV10-1 and TRBJ2-7; D unresolved. The CDR3 consists of 14 residues. Germline loops: CDR1 WNHNN, CDR2 SYGVQD (reference sequence). For the CDR3, the DNA is TGCGCCAACAGTGCGTGGAAGAGCTCCTACGAGCAGTACTTC. This gives the protein CANSAWKSSYEQYF.

In this sample, this clonotype turned up many times. This rearrangement joins TRBV6-1 to TRBJ2-3, with D perhaps being TRBD1 or TRBD2 (5 bases each). The CDR3 is made up of 14 amino acids. Germline CDR1 is MNHNS and CDR2 is SASEGT. V lost 11 bases and J 0 bases, leaving 15 bases between the germline ends. DNA of the CDR3: TGTGCCGGAACTCGGGGCAGTAGCACAGATACGCAGTATTTT. This gives the protein CAGTRGSSTDTQYF.

Points on this clonotype: A much larger clone lies one base from this, so it may be a read error. The V and J genes are TRBV20-1 and TRBJ2-1, with D perhaps assigned TRBD1 or TRBD2 (5 bases each). The CDR3 loop spans 13 amino acids. The V gene's germline CDR1 is DFQATT and CDR2 SNEGSKA (reference sequence). With 7 bases removed from V and 9 bases from J, the gap between germline ends came to 19 bases. CDR3 residues: CSVSGPTLSEQFF. The CDR3 region has the DNA TGCAGTGTTTCGGGACCCACGCTCAGTGAGCAGTTCTTC.

This clonotype was recorded many times. J is TRBJ1-1 and V is TRBV20-1; tentative D call: TRBD1 (6 bases). This CDR3 has 13 amino acids. CDR1 and CDR2 from the germline V gene are DFQATT and SNEGSKA (reference sequence). Trimming removed 8 bases from V and 0 bases from J, with 13 bases in between. CDR3: CSCRGELNTEAFF. The DNA for the CDR3 is TGCAGTTGTAGGGGGGAATTGAACACTGAAGCTTTCTTT.

The table lists this clonotype with many counts. The genes are TRBV18 and TRBJ2-7; 7 nucleotides match TRBD1. The length of the CDR3 is 15 residues. CDR1 KGHSH and CDR2 LQKENI come from the germline V gene. V trimming: 0 bases; J trimming: 1 base; junction bases outside the gene matches: 3. The CDR3 nucleotides are TGTGCCAGCTCACCACCGTCACAGGGGTCCTACGAGCAGTACTTC. Its protein product is CASSPPSQGSYEQYF.

This clonotype was detected a few times. Here the CDR3 DNA reads TGTGCCACTGAACTAGCGGGAGGGCCTGGGGTTTCAGGGGCCGGGGAGCTGTTTTTT. Amino acids: CATELAGGPGVSGAGELFF. The chain couples TRBV28 to TRBJ2-2; 13 bases map to TRBD2. Germline values: CDR1 MDHEN, CDR2 SYDVKM. V gave up 10 bases and J gave up 6 bases; unmatched junction bases: 20. This CDR3 region has 19 residues.

This clonotype showed up many times. V and J are TRBV11-2 and TRBJ2-1; the D gene is possibly TRBD2 (6 bases). Germline V lookup: CDR1 SGHAT, CDR2 FQNNGV. CDR3 length equals 13 residues. Trimming removed 1 base from V and 6 bases from J, with 7 bases in between. CDR3 in amino acids: CASSLGGVNEQFF. The CDR3 DNA sequence: TGTGCCAGCAGCTTAGGCGGGGTCAATGAGCAGTTCTTC.

This clonotype has a count of ten or more. The chain carries TRBV6-1 and TRBJ2-7; D not resolved. Germline V gene data show CDR1 as MNHNS and CDR2 as SASEGT. The CDR3 runs to 15 residues. V shed 5 bases and J shed 4 bases, with 18 bases lying between them. DNA of the CDR3: TGTGCCAGCAGTTCCATCCGGACCTACTCTTACGAGCAGTACTTC. The encoded protein is CASSSIRTYSYEQYF.

This rearrangement joins TRBV19 to TRBJ2-3, with D maybe TRBD2 (6 bases). The CDR3 length is 15 residues. Germline V gene sequence: CDR1 LNHDA, CDR2 SQIVND (reference sequence). The V and J ends lost 1 base and 4 bases respectively, with 12 bases between them. The CDR3 region has the DNA TGTGCCAGTAGTATAGGAGGCGGGACCTCAGATACGCAGTATTTT. Amino acids: CASSIGGGTSDTQYF.

This clonotype was observed a handful of times. In DNA form, the CDR3 reads TGCGCCAGCAGCCAACTGGGGGGAGGGAAGAACACCGGGGAGCTGTTTTTT. Amino acids: CASSQLGGGKNTGELFF. V usage is TRBV4-1 and J usage is TRBJ2-2; TRBD2 agrees at 7 bases. The CDR3 covers 17 residues. J was trimmed by 1 base and V by 2 bases; bases with no gene match: 7. Germline CDR1 is MGHRA and CDR2 is YSYEKL.

The V and J genes are TRBV4-2 and TRBJ2-7; 10 nucleotides agree with TRBD1. This CDR3 spans 17 amino acids. Germline CDR1 and CDR2: LGHNA and YNFKEQ. V gave up 3 bases and J gave up 2 bases; unmatched junction bases: 10. The CDR3 protein is CASSHNTGTGVTYEQYF. The CDR3 coding sequence is TGTGCCAGCAGCCATAATACCGGGACAGGGGTCACCTACGAGCAGTACTTC.

The genes are TRBV12-5 and TRBJ2-4; 8 bases agree with TRBD2. J lost 8 bases, V lost 2 bases, and 8 bases had no gene match. This CDR3 has 15 residues. CDR1 and CDR2 from the germline V gene are LGHNT and FRNRAP. CDR3 nucleotide sequence: TGTGCTAGTGGTTTGTCGGGAGGGCGCGGGGACATTCAGTACTTC. This gives the protein CASGLSGGRGDIQYF.

This clonotype was counted many times. The chain couples TRBV12-3 or TRBV12-4 to TRBJ2-5, with TRBD1 matching over 9 bases. V trimming: 6 bases; J trimming: 2 bases; junction bases outside the gene matches: 10. The CDR3 loop spans 16 amino acids. This chain's CDR3 is CASSPGQGLYQETQYF. The CDR3 DNA sequence: TGTGCCAGCAGCCCAGGACAGGGGCTCTATCAAGAGACCCAGTACTTC.

Many counts were recorded for this clonotype. The rearrangement uses TRBV9 and TRBJ2-3; 14 bases are shared with TRBD2. This CDR3 is 18 amino acids long. CDR1 is SGDLS, CDR2 YYNGEE, per germline. Trimming at V came to 2 bases and at J to 4 bases, leaving 9 bases not matched to a gene. The CDR3 DNA follows: TGTGCCAGCAGCGTTCCCCCGAGGACTAGCGGGAGGTCAGATACGCAGTATTTT. It translates to CASSVPPRTSGRSDTQYF.

There are many counts of this clonotype. The chain uses TRBV3-1 and TRBJ2-1; D possibly uses TRBD1 or TRBD2 (6 bases each). Germline V gives CDR1 LGHDT, CDR2 YNNKEL (reference sequence). Trimming stripped 10 bases from V and 6 bases from J, with 13 bases between. This CDR3 has 12 residues. CDR3 coding DNA: TGTGCCACCAGTCCGGGGGCCAATGAGCAGTTCTTC. Protein product: CATSPGANEQFF.

In its sample, this clonotype was seen many times. The rearrangement links TRBV24-1 to TRBJ2-1; TRBD2 agrees at 12 bases. There are 16 residues in the CDR3. The V gene's germline CDR1 is KGHDR and CDR2 SFDVKD. Losses at the gene ends were 4 bases for V and 1 base for J; bases not matched to a gene: 1. This CDR3 reads CATSDLAGGSYNEQFF. In DNA form, the CDR3 reads TGTGCCACCAGTGACCTAGCGGGAGGGTCCTACAATGAGCAGTTCTTC.

The CDR3 region has the DNA TGCGCCAGCAGTGAAGTGGGGGGCTTGGGGACAGATACGCAGTATTTT. Translated, it gives CASSEVGGLGTDTQYF. J is TRBJ2-3 and V is TRBV10-1; D possibly uses TRBD1 or TRBD2 (6 bases each). The CDR3 consists of 16 residues. Trimming left V 3 bases short and J 3 bases short, with 16 bases between. In germline, CDR1 is WNHNN, CDR2 SYGVQD (reference sequence).

This clonotype occurred many times. The genes are TRBV7-6 and TRBJ2-7; D may be TRBD1 (6 bases). The V and J ends lost 5 bases and 0 bases respectively, with 14 bases between them. Germline assignment: CDR1 SGHVS and CDR2 FNYEAQ. The CDR3 runs 15 residues. CDR3 coding DNA: TGTGCCAGCAGCCAACACAGGGCCCCCTCCTACGAGCAGTACTTC. Its protein product is CASSQHRAPSYEQYF.

This chain joins TRBV18 and TRBJ2-5, with 10 bases lining up with TRBD2. Looked up from germline, CDR1 is KGHSH and CDR2 is LQKENI. With V trimmed by 2 bases and J by 4 bases, 4 bases remained unmatched. The CDR3 is made up of 15 amino acids. The CDR3 DNA reads as TGTGCCAGCTCACCAAGCCTAGCGGGAGTAGAGACCCAGTACTTC. It translates to CASSPSLAGVETQYF. Drawing the rest from reference TRBV18 and TRBJ2-5, the complete variable domain is NAGVMQNPRHLVRRRGQEARLRCSPMKGHSHVYWYRQLPEEGLKFMVYLQKENIIDESGMPKERFSAEFPKEGPSILRIQQVVRGDSAAYFCASSPSLAGVETQYFGPGTRLLVL.

A note on this clonotype: The junction departs from germline at one end; a sequencing error may be responsible. The chain has TRBV11-2 and TRBJ1-5, with a weak D call TRBD1 (5 bases). Germline CDR1 is SGHAT and CDR2 is FQNNGV. CDR3 length: 14 residues. As DNA, the CDR3 is TGCGCCAGCAGCCATTGGGGGGGAAATCAGCCCCAGCATTTT. Translated: CASSHWGGNQPQHF. The full variable domain, rest sourced from reference TRBV11-2 and TRBJ1-5, is EAGVAQSPRYKIIEKRQSVAFWCNPISGHATLYWYQQILGQGPKLLIQFQNNGVVDDSQLPKDRFSAERLKGVDSTLKIQPAKLEDSAVYLCASSHWGGNQPQHFGDGTRLSIL.

This clonotype was counted at least ten times. The rearrangement links TRBV30 to TRBJ1-2; possible D gene TRBD1, 6 bases. Per germline, CDR1 GTSNPN and CDR2 SVGIG (reference sequence). The germline V and J ends were trimmed by 7 bases and 2 bases, with 11 bases remaining between them. This CDR3 is 12 amino acids long. The CDR3 DNA reads as TGTGCCTTACCGGGACAAAACTATGGCTACACCTTC. It encodes CALPGQNYGYTF.

This clonotype was counted only a few times. This chain links TRBV7-9 with TRBJ2-1; 11 bases are a match to TRBD2. The germline V gene encodes CDR1 SEHNR and CDR2 FQNEAQ (reference sequence). V trimming: 5 bases; J trimming: 1 base; junction bases outside the gene matches: 4. This CDR3 has 16 amino acids. The CDR3 DNA reads TGTGCCAGCAGCCAGGGACTAGCGGAGTCCTACAATGAGCAGTTCTTC. Its translation: CASSQGLAESYNEQFF.